What follows are 20 T cell receptor beta chains derived from one specimen sequenced in a study of T cell responses to AZD1222 COVID-19 vaccine. Some clones are missing from TCRdb's copy, which holds only in-frame ones; the method was immunoSEQ multiplex PCR. Among about 85,000 clones listed, just over 85% were seen once. The specimen comprised peripheral blood, sampled on day 0 of MenACWY control vaccination. These receptors all stem from an adult in good health.

This clone was detected only once. The chain uses TRBV6-5 and TRBJ1-6; no clear D. Germline lookup yields CDR1 MNHEY and CDR2 SVGAGI. The CDR3 contains 13 residues. Trimming removed 5 bases from V and 12 bases from J, with 14 bases in between. The CDR3: CASSSKGWEPLHF. The CDR3, as DNA: TGTGCCAGCAGTAGTAAGGGTTGGGAACCCCTCCACTTT.

The genes are TRBV5-1 and TRBJ2-3; D tentatively fits TRBD1 or TRBD2 (5 bases each). Germline lookup yields CDR1 SGHRS and CDR2 YFSETQ. The CDR3 length is 14 residues. The V end was cut by 4 bases, the J end by 2 bases, with 11 bases between. The CDR3: CASSATGTTDTQYF. DNA for the CDR3: TGCGCCAGCAGCGCAACTGGGACCACAGATACGCAGTATTTT. The complete variable domain, with remaining parts taken from reference TRBV5-1 and TRBJ2-3, reads KAGVTQTPRYLIKTRGQQVTLSCSPISGHRSVSWYQQTPGQGLQFLFEYFSETQRNKGNFPGRFSGRQFSNSRSEMNVSTLELGDSALYLCASSATGTTDTQYFGPGTRLTVL.

This chain connects TRBV19 to TRBJ1-6, with D perhaps matching TRBD1 (5 bases). CDR3 size: 14 residues. The ends were cut back, 5 bases at V and 10 bases at J, with 15 bases in the middle. CDR1 and CDR2 from the germline V gene are LNHDA and SQIVND (reference sequence). The CDR3 protein is CASSVQGGKSPLHF. The CDR3 nucleotides are TGTGCCAGTAGTGTCCAGGGAGGGAAATCACCCCTCCACTTT.

This sequence joins TRBV4-2 and TRBJ2-7; no firm D call. The V end was cut by 1 base, the J end by 0 bases, with 7 bases between. From germline, CDR1 is LGHNA and CDR2 YNFKEQ. The CDR3 is 14 residues long. CDR3 amino acids: CASSQGHDSYEQYF. CDR3 bases: TGTGCCAGCAGCCAAGGGCACGACTCCTACGAGCAGTACTTC.

The CDR3 loop reads CASSPSGGDTGELFF. As DNA, the CDR3 is TGTGCCAGCAGCCCGAGCGGGGGGGACACCGGGGAGCTGTTTTTT. The chain joins TRBV7-7 to TRBJ2-2, with TRBD2 identical over 10 bases. Trimming removed 5 bases from V and 3 bases from J; junction bases left unmatched: 3. Germline V CDR1 and CDR2: SSHAT, FNYEAQ (reference sequence). This CDR3 region has 15 residues. The whole variable domain, remainder taken from reference TRBV7-7 and TRBJ2-2, is GAGVSQSPRYKVTKRGQDVTLRCDPISSHATLYWYQQALGQGPEFLTYFNYEAQPDKSGLPSDRFSAERPEGSISTLTIQRTEQRDSAMYRCASSPSGGDTGELFFGEGSRLTVL.

The chain combines TRBV6-5 with TRBJ1-3, with 7 bases identical to TRBD1. Germline values: CDR1 MNHEY, CDR2 SVGAGI. The trim removed 0 bases at V and 2 bases at J, leaving 4 bases unmatched. The CDR3 runs to 16 residues. CDR3 bases: TGTGCCAGCAGTTACTCGCCGACAGGGACTGGAAACACCATATATTTT. Translating it yields CASSYSPTGTGNTIYF.

The genes are TRBV30 and TRBJ2-3; D possibly matches TRBD1 or TRBD2 (5 bases each). Germline V gene data show CDR1 as GTSNPN and CDR2 as SVGIG (reference sequence). Trimming removed 4 bases at V and 1 base at J, with 18 bases between. This CDR3 has 16 amino acids. The CDR3 DNA sequence: TGTGCCTGGAAGGTCACGGTGGGGGTCGGCACAGATACGCAGTATTTT. It specifies CAWKVTVGVGTDTQYF. Using reference TRBV30 and TRBJ2-3 for the parts outside the CDR3, the full variable domain is SQTIHQWPATLVQPVGSPLSLECTVEGTSNPNLYWYRQAAGRGLQLLFYSVGIGQISSEVPQNLSASRPQDRQFILSSKKLLLSDSGFYLCAWKVTVGVGTDTQYFGPGTRLTVL.

J is TRBJ1-1 and V is TRBV11-2; D might be TRBD1 (5 bases). The CDR3 loop spans 15 amino acids. Germline CDR1 and CDR2: SGHAT and FQNNGV. V was clipped by 3 bases and J by 5 bases, with 16 bases between them. The CDR3 loop reads CASSFFQGGKTEAFF. Written as DNA, the CDR3 is TGTGCCAGCAGCTTCTTTCAGGGCGGTAAAACTGAAGCTTTCTTT.

V is TRBV4-1 and J is TRBJ2-5, with TRBD2 matching over 8 bases. The CDR3 extends over 15 amino acids. Trimming removed 3 bases from V and 3 bases from J; junction bases left unmatched: 6. The germline CDR1 and CDR2 sequences are MGHRA and YSYEKL. CDR3 sequence reads: CASSHIGRGEETQYF. The CDR3 DNA follows: TGCGCCAGCAGCCACATCGGGAGGGGGGAAGAGACCCAGTACTTC.

The sample holds many counts of this clone. This chain joins TRBV4-3 and TRBJ1-1, with 9 bases fitting TRBD1. V trimming: 4 bases; J trimming: 5 bases; junction bases outside the gene matches: 5. Germline assignment: CDR1 LGHNA and CDR2 YSLEER. CDR3 length equals 14 residues. This CDR3 is CASSLNRGQTEAFF. The CDR3 DNA sequence: TGCGCCAGCAGCCTCAACAGGGGGCAGACTGAAGCTTTCTTT.

Here the CDR3 DNA reads TGTGCCAGCTCCCGTCTGGGAAGTGAAGCTTTCTTT. Encoded protein: CASSRLGSEAFF. V usage is TRBV18 and J usage is TRBJ1-1; D ambiguous. The V end was cut by 6 bases, the J end by 7 bases, with 12 bases between. The CDR3 has 12 residues. The germline gives CDR1 KGHSH, CDR2 LQKENI.

J is TRBJ1-3 and V is TRBV5-1; unclear D gene. Per germline, CDR1 SGHRS and CDR2 YFSETQ. The CDR3 spans 16 residues. V lost 1 base and J 0 bases, leaving 11 bases between the germline ends. The CDR3 spells CASSLSPWSSGNTIYF. DNA of the CDR3: TGCGCCAGCAGCTTGAGTCCCTGGAGCTCTGGAAACACCATATATTTT.

This clone has just a few counts. V is TRBV9 and J is TRBJ1-2; the D is unclear. V lost 4 bases and J lost 2, with 15 bases in between. CDR3 size: 15 residues. Per the germline V gene, CDR1 is SGDLS and CDR2 is YYNGEE. CDR3 sequence (DNA): TGTGCCAGCAGCTCCCCCCTATTACAGAACTATGGCTACACCTTC. This translates into CASSSPLLQNYGYTF.

The gene calls are TRBV30 and TRBJ1-3, with TRBD1 as a possible D gene (5 bases). Germline loops: CDR1 GTSNPN, CDR2 SVGIG (reference sequence). Trimming cost V 3 bases and J 0 bases, with 6 bases left between them. The CDR3 contains 13 residues. CDR3 DNA: TGTGCCTGGAGCGGGACCTCTGGAAACACCATATATTTT. Translation: CAWSGTSGNTIYF.

The chain recombines TRBV24-1 with TRBJ2-6, with 10 bases matching TRBD1. CDR1 and CDR2 from the germline V gene are KGHDR and SFDVKD. The CDR3 extends over 20 amino acids. The V segment lost 4 bases and the J segment 2 bases; nucleotides outside the gene matches: 13. The chain's CDR3 is CATSDSTPGQGNTGANVLTF. The CDR3 nucleotides are TGTGCCACCAGTGACTCAACGCCGGGACAGGGGAACACTGGGGCCAACGTCCTGACTTTC.

The chain links TRBV3-1 (or the pseudogene TRBV3-2) to TRBJ2-7; 7 bases fit TRBD1. CDR3 length: 14 amino acids. Trimming removed 7 bases from V and 2 bases from J; junction bases left unmatched: 8. Germline loops: CDR1 LGHDT, CDR2 YNNKEL (reference sequence). This chain's CDR3 is CASTMGQRPYEQYF. CDR3 DNA sequence: TGTGCCAGCACCATGGGACAGAGACCCTACGAGCAGTACTTC.

This clone was observed once. The gene calls are TRBV11-2 and TRBJ2-5; tentatively, D is TRBD1 (5 bases). With 5 bases removed from V and 2 bases from J, the gap between germline ends came to 9 bases. CDR3 length: 13 amino acids. Germline CDR1 and CDR2: SGHAT and FQNNGV. CDR3 loop: CASSHGHQETQYF. The CDR3 DNA reads TGTGCCAGCAGCCACGGACATCAAGAGACCCAGTACTTC.

The gene calls are TRBV9 and TRBJ1-3; D call uncertain. The CDR3 runs to 16 residues. The germline CDR1 and CDR2 sequences are SGDLS and YYNGEE. The V end lost 4 bases, the J end lost 0 bases, and 14 bases lay between the germline ends. The CDR3, as DNA: TGTGCCAGCAGCCCCCTGGCGGGGAGCTCTGGAAACACCATATATTTT. As protein: CASSPLAGSSGNTIYF.

V usage is TRBV9 and J usage is TRBJ1-1, with D possibly matching TRBD1 (5 bases). This CDR3 comprises 15 residues. Trimming pared 2 bases from V and 1 base from J, leaving 12 bases between. Looked up from germline, CDR1 is SGDLS and CDR2 is YYNGEE. CDR3 amino acids: CASSVQDTWNTEAFF. The CDR3 DNA sequence: TGTGCCAGCAGCGTGCAGGACACCTGGAACACTGAAGCTTTCTTT.

This chain uses TRBV19 with TRBJ2-3; 7 positions agree with TRBD1. Germline lookup yields CDR1 LNHDA and CDR2 SQIVND (reference sequence). There are 15 residues in the CDR3. V lost 3 bases, J lost 3 bases, and 6 bases stayed unmatched. CDR3 coding DNA: TGTGCCAGTAGTATCGACAGGGTGGGTACAGATACGCAGTATTTT. Encoded protein: CASSIDRVGTDTQYF. Filled out from reference TRBV19 and TRBJ2-3, the complete variable domain reads DGGITQSPKYLFRKEGQNVTLSCEQNLNHDAMYWYRQDPGQGLRLIYYSQIVNDFQKGDIAEGYSVSREKKESFPLTVTSAQKNPTAFYLCASSIDRVGTDTQYFGPGTRLTVL.